The 28 T cell receptor beta chains reported below all come from one sample, sequenced in a study of T cell responses to AZD1222 COVID-19 vaccine. Here immunoSEQ multiplex PCR was the method, and the copy in TCRdb shows in-frame clones only, minus some. The sample shows 200,000 or so clones, under 95% of them seen only once. The sequencing here drew on peripheral blood, taken 28 days after the second AZD1222 dose. The receptors derive from an adult who received the AZD1222 COVID-19 vaccine.

The J gene is TRBJ1-2, the V gene TRBV10-2, with unresolved D. CDR3 length equals 12 residues. Germline lookup yields CDR1 WSHSY and CDR2 SAAADI. Deletions cut 3 bases from V and 4 bases from J, with 6 bases between. The CDR3 region has the DNA TGCGCCAGCAGTGACGCCCGCTATGGCTACACCTTC. This encodes CASSDARYGYTF.

The chain links TRBV7-9 to TRBJ2-7; D possibly corresponds to TRBD2 (5 bases). This CDR3 comprises 12 residues. Trimming shortened V by 5 bases and J by 6 bases, and 11 bases separated the two germline ends. The germline V gene encodes CDR1 SEHNR and CDR2 FQNEAQ (reference sequence). CDR3 amino acids: CASSLDYREQYF. In DNA, the CDR3 is TGTGCCAGCAGCCTTGACTATCGCGAGCAGTACTTC.

The CDR3 protein is CASSRPGIGRRAFF. CDR3 nucleotide sequence: TGTGCCAGCAGTAGGCCGGGAATAGGGAGGAGGGCTTTCTTT. The rearrangement uses TRBV27 and TRBJ1-1; D is ambiguous. The V gene lost 5 bases and the J gene lost 11 bases, with 21 bases spanning the gap. Per germline, CDR1 MNHEY and CDR2 SMNVEV (reference sequence). This CDR3 has 14 amino acids.

The chain recombines TRBV6-5 with TRBJ2-7; D is perhaps TRBD1 (5 bases). V was clipped by 3 bases and J by 0 bases, with 12 bases between them. The CDR3 is made up of 15 amino acids. The germline V gene has CDR1 MNHEY and CDR2 SVGAGI. In DNA form, the CDR3 reads TGTGCCAGCAGTTATAGGACAAGGGTCTCCTACGAGCAGTACTTC. This encodes CASSYRTRVSYEQYF.

The gene calls are TRBV4-1 and TRBJ2-7, with 9 bases lining up with TRBD1. CDR1 and CDR2 from the germline V gene are MGHRA and YSYEKL. The junction had 5 bases not matched to a gene; V was cut back by 1 base and J by 4 bases. The CDR3 totals 15 residues. The CDR3 here is CASSQGTGGRYEQYF. The DNA for the CDR3 is TGCGCCAGCAGCCAAGGTACAGGGGGCAGGTACGAGCAGTACTTC.

The V call is TRBV7-7, the J call TRBJ2-5; D gene unclear. V dropped 1 base and J dropped 5 bases, with 8 bases sitting between them. This CDR3 is built from 13 residues. Germline CDR1 reads SSHAT; CDR2 reads FNYEAQ (reference sequence). The DNA for the CDR3 is TGTGCCAGCAGCTTAGGGTTGGAGGAGACCCAGTACTTC. It encodes CASSLGLEETQYF.

The V and J genes are TRBV3-1 (or the pseudogene TRBV3-2) and TRBJ1-2, with D perhaps TRBD1 (5 bases). The CDR3 has 16 residues. V lost 3 bases and J lost 7, with 21 bases in between. Germline V gives CDR1 LGHDT, CDR2 YNNKEL (reference sequence). The CDR3 protein is CASSQTGGTTVLGYTF. The CDR3 nucleotides read TGTGCCAGCAGCCAGACGGGTGGGACGACGGTCCTTGGCTACACCTTC.

This clone was counted a few times. This chain joins TRBV29-1 and TRBJ2-1; no clear D gene. Trimming removed 4 bases at V and 8 bases at J, with 12 bases between. The CDR3 consists of 12 residues. Per germline, CDR1 SQVTM and CDR2 ANQGSEA. This chain's CDR3 is CSVGEGPDEQFF. DNA for the CDR3: TGCAGCGTTGGGGAAGGGCCCGATGAGCAGTTCTTC.

This clone was detected once. The chain couples TRBV19 to TRBJ2-6; the match to TRBD1 covers 8 bases. This CDR3 is 15 amino acids long. V shed 4 bases and J 3 bases; nucleotides not matched to a gene: 2. CDR1 is LNHDA, CDR2 SQIVND, per germline (reference sequence). CDR3 sequence: CASSTRGLGANVLTF. The CDR3 coding sequence is TGTGCCAGTAGTACCAGGGGGCTTGGGGCCAACGTCCTGACTTTC.

The V and J genes are TRBV4-2 and TRBJ2-2; a weak D match, TRBD2 (5 bases). This CDR3 region has 15 residues. Germline CDR1 is LGHNA and CDR2 is YNFKEQ. V dropped 4 bases and J dropped 3 bases, with 12 bases sitting between them. The CDR3 nucleotides read TGTGCCAGCAGCCGTCCGAGCGGAGACACCGGGGAGCTGTTTTTT. Amino acid sequence: CASSRPSGDTGELFF.

The rearrangement uses TRBV4-3 and TRBJ1-5, with D unclear. CDR3 length equals 16 residues. CDR1 and CDR2 (germline): LGHNA, YSLEER. Trimming shortened V by 5 bases and J by 1 base, and 15 bases separated the two germline ends. The CDR3 DNA follows: TGCGCCAGCAGCTCCAACCGGGCGGGAAGCAATCAGCCCCAGCATTTT. Protein: CASSSNRAGSNQPQHF.

This chain joins TRBV10-3 and TRBJ1-1; the D is unclear. This CDR3 contains 12 residues. Trimming took off 8 bases at V and 1 base at J, with 8 bases between the two ends. Germline V CDR1 and CDR2: ENHRY, SYGVKD. The CDR3 bases are TGTGCCATCGTCGGGCAGAACACTGAAGCTTTCTTT. Translation: CAIVGQNTEAFF.

This chain uses TRBV19 with TRBJ1-4; maybe TRBD1 (5 bases). With 6 bases removed from V and 7 bases from J, the gap between germline ends came to 15 bases. The CDR3 sequence is 14 residues long. Germline values: CDR1 LNHDA, CDR2 SQIVND (reference sequence). This CDR3 reads CASRTYGGIEKLFF. The CDR3 DNA reads TGTGCCAGTAGGACGTATGGGGGAATTGAAAAACTGTTTTTT. The whole variable domain, remainder taken from reference TRBV19 and TRBJ1-4, is DGGITQSPKYLFRKEGQNVTLSCEQNLNHDAMYWYRQDPGQGLRLIYYSQIVNDFQKGDIAEGYSVSREKKESFPLTVTSAQKNPTAFYLCASRTYGGIEKLFFGSGTQLSVL.

The chain links TRBV28 to TRBJ1-5; D is undetermined. Trimming took off 6 bases at V and 1 base at J, with 13 bases between the two ends. This CDR3 has 15 residues. Germline V gene sequence: CDR1 MDHEN, CDR2 SYDVKM. CDR3 nucleotides: TGTGCCAGCAGCCCGGGCCTTCGGAGCAATCAGCCCCAGCATTTT. It specifies CASSPGLRSNQPQHF. Variable domain in full (rest from reference TRBV28 and TRBJ1-5): DVKVTQSSRYLVKRTGEKVFLECVQDMDHENMFWYRQDPGLGLRLIYFSYDVKMKEKGDIPEGYSVSREKKERFSLILESASTNQTSMYLCASSPGLRSNQPQHFGDGTRLSIL.

The rearrangement uses TRBV19 and TRBJ2-7; D might be TRBD2 (6 bases). This CDR3 spans 13 amino acids. Germline loops: CDR1 LNHDA, CDR2 SQIVND (reference sequence). V was clipped by 7 bases and J by 4 bases, with 14 bases between them. In DNA form, the CDR3 reads TGTGCCAGTACTGGCCCGACTAGGTACGAGCAGTACTTC. Its protein product is CASTGPTRYEQYF.

This chain uses TRBV3-1 (or the pseudogene TRBV3-2) with TRBJ2-7; D is uncertain. Germline-derived CDR1 and CDR2 are LGHDT and YNNKEL (reference sequence). This CDR3 has 14 amino acids. The V end was cut by 4 bases, the J end by 7 bases, with 17 bases between. The CDR3 DNA is TGTGCCAGCAGCCCCCCCAACTATGCAAAAGAGCAGTACTTC. Its protein product is CASSPPNYAKEQYF.

The chain recombines TRBV18 with TRBJ1-5, with D tentatively TRBD1 (6 bases). From germline, CDR1 is KGHSH and CDR2 LQKENI. The length of the CDR3 is 15 residues. The V gene lost 2 bases and the J gene lost 3 bases, with 11 bases spanning the gap. CDR3 DNA sequence: TGTGCCAGCTCACCAGAAGGACAGAACAATCAGCCCCAGCATTTT. Translated: CASSPEGQNNQPQHF.

CDR3 sequence reads: CASSQDQGRVSPLHF. The DNA of the CDR3 is TGCGCCAGCAGCCAAGATCAAGGGAGGGTATCACCCCTCCACTTT. The chain recombines TRBV4-3 with TRBJ1-6; D call uncertain. V lost 0 bases to trimming and J lost 10 bases, with 13 bases between them. Germline CDR1 reads LGHNA; CDR2 reads YSLEER. The CDR3 covers 15 residues.

The chain recombines TRBV3-1 (or the pseudogene TRBV3-2) with TRBJ2-2; TRBD2 might be the D (5 bases). Germline V gene sequence: CDR1 LGHDT, CDR2 YNNKEL (reference sequence). V dropped 1 base and J dropped 1 base, with 10 bases sitting between them. This CDR3 is built from 16 residues. The CDR3 reads CASSQAAGGNTGELFF. The CDR3, as DNA: TGTGCCAGCAGCCAAGCGGCGGGCGGGAACACCGGGGAGCTGTTTTTT.

Concerning this clone itself: This same CDR3 is encoded by further DNA sequences in the sample. The rearrangement links TRBV12-3 or TRBV12-4 to TRBJ1-5; D remains unclear. The ends were cut back, 1 base at V and 5 bases at J, with 0 bases in the middle. This CDR3 is built from 11 residues. The CDR3 nucleotides are TGTGCCAGCAGTTTAGATCAGCCCCAGCATTTT. It yields the protein CASSLDQPQHF.

The chain links TRBV7-3 to TRBJ1-2; no clear D gene. Germline CDR1 is SGHTA and CDR2 is FQGTGA. This CDR3 is built from 14 residues. V lost 1 base and J lost 5, with 11 bases in between. CDR3 coding DNA: TGTGCCAGCAGCTTAAACGTGGGGTTTTATGGCTACACCTTC. Protein product: CASSLNVGFYGYTF.

The CDR3 is CASRGAILGTTDTQYF. The CDR3 DNA sequence: TGTGCCAGCAGGGGGGCCATTCTGGGAACCACAGATACGCAGTATTTT. The chain is built from TRBV28 and TRBJ2-3, with TRBD1 as a possible D gene (6 bases). V lost 6 bases to trimming and J lost 2 bases, with 18 bases between them. Germline CDR1 MDHEN, CDR2 SYDVKM. The CDR3 contains 16 residues.

The chain employs TRBV30 and TRBJ1-5, with D unresolved. CDR3 length equals 12 residues. Trimming took 4 bases from V and 7 from J, leaving 11 bases between them. Germline CDR1 and CDR2: GTSNPN and SVGIG (reference sequence). CDR3 loop: CAWNIGWQPQHF. CDR3 coding DNA: TGTGCCTGGAATATAGGATGGCAGCCCCAGCATTTT.

The chain uses TRBV10-3 and TRBJ1-4, with D tentatively TRBD1 (6 bases). Germline loops: CDR1 ENHRY, CDR2 SYGVKD. V shed 11 bases and J shed 0 bases, with 10 bases lying between them. CDR3 length equals 13 residues. The CDR3 region has the DNA TGTGCCGCGACAGGTCCAACTAATGAAAAACTGTTTTTT. Translated, it gives CAATGPTNEKLFF.

In this sample, this clone turned up once. V is TRBV27 and J is TRBJ1-6; 7 bases are a match to TRBD1. The CDR3 consists of 14 residues. Germline values: CDR1 MNHEY, CDR2 SMNVEV (reference sequence). Unmatched junction bases numbered 7, after V lost 5 bases and J lost 9 bases. Here the CDR3 reads CASSPGTAFSPLHF. Here the CDR3 DNA reads TGTGCCAGCAGTCCCGGGACAGCATTTTCACCCCTCCACTTT.

The chain combines TRBV6-5 with TRBJ2-5; D might be TRBD2 (5 bases). There are 15 residues in the CDR3. Germline loops: CDR1 MNHEY, CDR2 SVGAGI. V was pared by 1 base and J by 2 bases, with 11 bases between. The CDR3 sequence is CASSYFLGDQETQYF. The CDR3 region has the DNA TGTGCCAGCAGTTACTTCTTGGGAGATCAAGAGACCCAGTACTTC.

The J gene is TRBJ2-2, the V gene TRBV3-1 (or the pseudogene TRBV3-2); 8 positions match TRBD1. This CDR3 is built from 16 residues. V gave up 2 bases and J gave up 4 bases; unmatched junction bases: 6. Germline loops: CDR1 LGHDT, CDR2 YNNKEL (reference sequence). CDR3 region: CASSQRTGSSTGELFF. Here the CDR3 DNA reads TGTGCCAGCAGCCAAAGGACAGGGTCGAGCACCGGGGAGCTGTTTTTT.

The rearrangement uses TRBV27 and TRBJ1-5, with D hard to call. Germline-derived CDR1 and CDR2 are MNHEY and SMNVEV (reference sequence). V shed 0 bases and J shed 0 bases, with 3 bases lying between them. This CDR3 has 14 residues. The chain's CDR3 is CASSLSFSNQPQHF. The DNA of the CDR3 is TGTGCCAGCAGTTTATCCTTTAGCAATCAGCCCCAGCATTTT.